These 15 T cell receptor beta chains came from one sample sequenced in a study of blood T cell repertoires in COVID-19. Libraries were prepared by immunoSEQ multiplex PCR; TCRdb keeps only in-frame clonotypes and omits some of them. This sample has about 130,000 clones; around 83% occur once, and the top ten carry 7% to 10%. Sequencing input: PBMCs or T cells enriched from blood (not recorded which). These receptors were taken from a man aged 45 to 65 who had recovered from COVID-19.

The gene calls are TRBV7-2 and TRBJ1-5, with D tentatively TRBD1 (5 bases). The CDR3 is made up of 15 amino acids. Looked up from germline, CDR1 is SGHTA and CDR2 is FQGNSA. Trimming removed 1 base from V and 7 bases from J, with 14 bases in between. CDR3 in amino acids: CASSLELQGRQPQHF. In nucleotides, the CDR3 is TGTGCCAGCAGCTTAGAACTCCAGGGTCGGCAGCCCCAGCATTTT.

J is TRBJ2-7 and V is TRBV19; possibly TRBD2 for D (6 bases). Between the trimmed V and J ends, which lost 3 bases and 1 base, there was a span of 10 bases. The CDR3 contains 14 residues. Germline V gene sequence: CDR1 LNHDA, CDR2 SQIVND (reference sequence). As DNA, the CDR3 is TGTGCCAGTAGTATGGCGGGGAATTCCTACGAGCAGTACTTC. Encoded protein: CASSMAGNSYEQYF.

This chain uses TRBV30 with TRBJ2-7; D unresolved. CDR3 length: 11 amino acids. V lost 1 base and J lost 3, with 4 bases in between. Germline V gene data show CDR1 as GTSNPN and CDR2 as SVGIG (reference sequence). The CDR3 loop reads CAWSANYEQYF. Here the CDR3 DNA reads TGTGCCTGGAGTGCCAACTACGAGCAGTACTTC.

V is TRBV18 and J is TRBJ1-1; 9 positions match TRBD1. Germline CDR1 KGHSH, CDR2 LQKENI. With 3 bases clipped from V and 8 bases from J, the junction kept 10 bases outside the gene matches. The CDR3 contains 15 residues. CDR3 in amino acids: CASSPKTGGSAEAFF. The CDR3 DNA reads TGTGCCAGCTCACCCAAGACAGGGGGATCGGCAGAAGCTTTCTTT.

The chain carries TRBV11-1 and TRBJ1-1; D is undetermined. The germline V and J ends were trimmed by 3 bases and 3 bases, with 8 bases remaining between them. The CDR3 extends over 13 amino acids. Germline values: CDR1 SGHAT, CDR2 FQDESV (reference sequence). Here the CDR3 reads CASSFRLDTEAFF. In DNA form, the CDR3 reads TGTGCCAGCAGCTTTCGGTTGGACACTGAAGCTTTCTTT.

The chain uses TRBV5-1 and TRBJ2-5; tentative D call: TRBD1 (6 bases). V dropped 0 bases and J dropped 3 bases, with 12 bases sitting between them. The CDR3 length is 15 residues. From germline, CDR1 is SGHRS and CDR2 YFSETQ. The CDR3 nucleotides read TGCGCCAGCAGCTTGGCACCTCGGGACAAAGAGACCCAGTACTTC. Its translation is CASSLAPRDKETQYF.

The J gene is TRBJ1-2, the V gene TRBV28, with D possibly TRBD1 on 6 matching bases. Trimming pared 6 bases from V and 0 bases from J, leaving 17 bases between. This CDR3 contains 16 residues. CDR1 and CDR2 (germline): MDHEN, SYDVKM. The CDR3 sequence: CASSPGTYQANYGYTF. The CDR3 coding sequence is TGTGCCAGCAGCCCTGGGACATACCAAGCTAACTATGGCTACACCTTC.

The V gene is TRBV6-5, the J gene TRBJ1-2, with D possibly TRBD1 on 5 matching bases. CDR1 and CDR2 from the germline V gene are MNHEY and SVGAGI. V was shortened by 5 bases and J by 6 bases, with 13 bases between the two germline ends. The CDR3 consists of 13 residues. The CDR3 coding sequence is TGTGCCAGCAGTCTCCGACAGAAGGATGGCTACACCTTC. As protein: CASSLRQKDGYTF.

The J gene is TRBJ1-1, the V gene TRBV5-6; D gene uncertain. Germline V gene data show CDR1 as SGHDT and CDR2 as YYEEEE. The ends were cut back, 3 bases at V and 5 bases at J, with 17 bases in the middle. This CDR3 has 15 residues. CDR3 nucleotides: TGTGCCAGCAGCTCAGCACGAGGTAGAGATACTGAAGCTTTCTTT. This gives the protein CASSSARGRDTEAFF.

V usage is TRBV6-5 and J usage is TRBJ2-1, with 8 bases that match TRBD1. V shed 0 bases, J shed 8 bases, and the junction held 9 bases outside the gene matches. The CDR3 length is 16 residues. CDR1 MNHEY and CDR2 SVGAGI come from the germline V gene. CDR3 bases: TGTGCCAGCAGTTACTCGAGCTCAGGGGGCGACGATGAGCAGTTCTTC. Its protein product is CASSYSSSGGDDEQFF.

The chain employs TRBV4-1 and TRBJ2-2, with D uncertain. Trimming cost V 2 bases and J 1 base, with 5 bases left between them. The CDR3 totals 14 residues. Germline loops: CDR1 MGHRA, CDR2 YSYEKL. This CDR3 is CASSQQRNTGELFF. Written as DNA, the CDR3 is TGCGCCAGCAGCCAACAGCGGAACACCGGGGAGCTGTTTTTT.

This sequence joins TRBV5-1 and TRBJ2-5; D not certain. This CDR3 has 14 amino acids. V was clipped by 4 bases and J by 5 bases, with 15 bases between them. Per the germline V gene, CDR1 is SGHRS and CDR2 is YFSETQ. The CDR3 DNA reads as TGCGCCAGCAGCCCCAACCCGGGTGGGGAGACCCAGTACTTC. Its translation is CASSPNPGGETQYF.

This rearrangement joins TRBV28 to TRBJ1-2, with TRBD1 matching over 10 bases. After removal of 5 bases from V and 4 bases from J, the junction contained 7 bases not matched to a gene. This CDR3 has 15 residues. The V gene's germline CDR1 is MDHEN and CDR2 SYDVKM. The CDR3, as DNA: TGTGCCAGCAGTCCCAGGGACAGGGGCCTCTATGGCTACACCTTC. Its protein is CASSPRDRGLYGYTF.

The chain has TRBV6-6 and TRBJ2-7; D unclear. The CDR3 extends over 16 amino acids. The germline V gene has CDR1 MNHNY and CDR2 SVGAGI (reference sequence). Trimming took off 2 bases at V and 2 bases at J, with 16 bases between the two ends. For the CDR3, the DNA is TGTGCCAGCAGTTACCCCGATATAGTTGTCCCCTACGAGCAGTACTTC. Amino acid sequence: CASSYPDIVVPYEQYF.

In its sample, this clone was seen a few times. This chain uses TRBV10-1 with TRBJ2-2; 10 bases are shared with TRBD1. The CDR3 extends over 14 amino acids. V shed 7 bases, J shed 5 bases, and the junction held 4 bases outside the gene matches. Germline V gives CDR1 WNHNN, CDR2 SYGVQD (reference sequence). CDR3 protein: CASTPGQGTGELFF. In nucleotides, the CDR3 is TGCGCCAGCACCCCGGGACAGGGGACCGGGGAGCTGTTTTTT.